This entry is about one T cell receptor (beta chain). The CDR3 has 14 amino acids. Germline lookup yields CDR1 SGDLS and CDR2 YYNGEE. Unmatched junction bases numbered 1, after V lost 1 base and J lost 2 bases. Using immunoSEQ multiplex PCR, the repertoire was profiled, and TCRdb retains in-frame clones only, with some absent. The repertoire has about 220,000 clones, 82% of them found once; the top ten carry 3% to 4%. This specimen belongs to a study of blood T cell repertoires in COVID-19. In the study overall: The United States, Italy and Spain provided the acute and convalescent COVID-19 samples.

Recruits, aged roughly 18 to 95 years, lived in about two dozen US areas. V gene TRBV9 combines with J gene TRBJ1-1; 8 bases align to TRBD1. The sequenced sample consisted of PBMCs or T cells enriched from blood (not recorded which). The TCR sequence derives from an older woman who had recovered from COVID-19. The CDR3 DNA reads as TGTGCCAGCAGCGTACAGGGGGCCAACACTGAAGCTTTCTTT. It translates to CASSVQGANTEAFF. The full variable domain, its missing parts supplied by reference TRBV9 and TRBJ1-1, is DSGVTQTPKHLITATGQRVTLRCSPRSGDLSVYWYQQSLDQGLQFLIQYYNGEERAKGNILERFSAQQFPDLHSELNLSSLELGDSALYFCASSVQGANTEAFFGQGTRLTVV.